This T cell receptor beta chain was captured in a study of cytomegalovirus exposure and HLA in healthy donors (TCRdb year 2017). Describing the broader study: According to an earlier analysis of a few hundred of the donors, 150 million to 200 million T cells yielded 117 million unique TCR beta sequences and about 300 Gb of sequence data. Around 300 gigabases of sequencing data and around 87 million unique TCR sequences were included in an early release covering under 650 HLA-typed donors. The genetic ancestry cluster associated with self-reported Caucasian donors included about 81% of the roughly 360 genotyped donors. The aim of the study was to test whether cataloging public T cell receptors could identify signatures of past pathogen exposure. Using immunosequencing, the study profiled T cell repertoires from fewer than 700 subjects and related those repertoires to cytomegalovirus serostatus. In addition to the first cohort of roughly 670 subjects, a separate validation cohort of about 120 different subjects was used. The study combined high-throughput TCR immunosequencing, statistical association of individual TCRs with disease status, and machine learning to predict cytomegalovirus infection status. A later analysis re-analyzed previously published TCR beta repertoires from about 730 donors and added high-resolution HLA genotyping to study TCR occurrence patterns. The later analysis used no new phenotypic data to find candidate immune exposures, relying instead on TCR beta sequences and their occurrence across donors. In an earlier analysis of a few hundred of the donors, high-throughput TCR beta sequencing was used to judge whether each TCR beta V gene segment behaved as functional or pseudogenic. Donor age, sex, ethnicity and CMV serostatus were compiled together with the repertoire data. Genome-wide SNP genotypes for about 65% of the 666 donors were used in a later genetic analysis, which treated that subset as a discovery cohort. All discovery cohort repertoires had been generated on a single sequencing platform. Class I and class II HLA loci were covered by the typing at four-digit resolution. Typing coverage varied by locus: 629-630 donors for A, B, C, DRB1 and DQB1; more than 500 for DQA1; some 610 for DPA1; approximately 470 for DPB1. Roughly 5 DR-DQ haplotypes were handled as single units for association and clustering, since linkage in the cohort was strong. Among some 410 genotyped donors of the cohort, an average of roughly 240,000 unique TCR beta nucleotide sequences were sequenced per donor, roughly a sixth of them non-productive. Results the study describes overall, beyond this receptor: In both the original and validation cohorts, the classifier was reported to diagnose cytomegalovirus status with high specificity and sensitivity. According to a later genetic analysis, donors in an Asian-associated ancestry cluster had fewer N-insertions in productive TCRs than the approximately 630-donor mean. According to a later analysis, parvovirus B19, influenza, CMV and Epstein-Barr virus appeared linked to several top co-occurrence clusters. The earlier analysis of 587 of the donors excluded roughly 17 rarely observed V segments, including chromosome 9 orphons, because counts were too low. The presence/absence analyses assumed that sequencing depth was roughly uniform across donors, and that assumption may not be true. Most TCR sequences were observed very rarely across donors, whereas some public TCRs were present in many individuals. According to a later analysis, most CMV-associated TCR beta chains appeared to be HLA-restricted, and the HLA associations seemed to be driven largely by CMV exposure. At a false discovery rate of 0.05, a later analysis linked about 17,000 TCR beta sequences to specific HLA alleles. An earlier analysis of around 500 of the donors showed that most TCR beta V segments appeared in productive rearrangements either about 87% or about 30% of the time, which broadly matched IMGT annotations. Because HLA typing was unavailable for some donors at each locus, only the typed subset was used in association tests. It was suggested by the authors that the approach could potentially be generalized to other disease states and immunological phenotypes. A further reported finding was that TCR beta sequences accurately predicted the HLA-A and HLA-B alleles for most subjects in the first cohort. In a later analysis, the rate of TCR association differed among HLA loci, with DRB1 alleles having the most associated TCRs and HLA-C alleles having the fewest. In a later analysis, HLA-associated TCR beta chains showed more clonal expansion and lower generation probabilities than non-associated chains that were equally common. In the study, around 160 TCR beta chains were listed as associated with cytomegalovirus. V-gene and J-gene trimming of TCR beta chains was associated with a missense DCLRE1C variant in a later genetic analysis, and the association was replicated in an independent cohort. Linkage disequilibrium might explain the correlated functional status among segregating V segments, but an unknown experimental factor could not be excluded. When HLA alleles, especially DR and DQ, strongly co-occurred, TCR associations were difficult to assign to individual alleles. In vitro tests confirmed that a few of the cytomegalovirus-associated TCR beta chains recognize cytomegalovirus antigens. For the cohort, immune exposure information was limited to CMV serostatus. A cluster of highly shared sequence variants was judged likely to represent a technical artifact of the sequencing pipeline. This cohort had only TCR beta chains sequenced, and the lack of alpha or paired-chain data limited which features could be detected.

Receptors were amplified or captured by the immunoSEQ multiplex PCR assay. For the multiplex PCR, a mixture combining 60 forward primers for TCR Vbeta segments and 13 reverse primers for TCR Jbeta segments was used. Amplification of the CDR3 region of rearranged TCR beta genes was performed with a multiplex PCR assay on genomic DNA. On the Illumina HiSeq System, the amplified TCR beta libraries were sequenced as 87-base-pair reads. In the source study's methods: Across the 700 or so repertoires, a later analysis counted around 80 million unique TCR beta chains, about 10 million of which were shared by at least two donors. Raw reads were error-corrected and collapsed into unique sequences by a nearest-neighbor algorithm in which closely related sequences were merged to remove PCR and sequencing errors. CDR3 sequences were aligned to IMGT reference sequences to assign V, D and J gene segments. For a sequence to be retained, at least a six-nucleotide match to both a V gene segment and a J gene segment was required. Rearrangements were called productive when the CDR3 lacked stop codons and stayed in frame with V and J; all others were non-productive. CDR3 was defined according to IMGT convention as the region running from the second conserved V-encoded cysteine to the conserved J-encoded phenylalanine. The earlier analysis of 500 to 650 of the donors excluded any sequence lacking an unambiguous match to a single V gene segment. In an earlier analysis of some 590 of the donors, a V segment was called functional when productive rearrangements were above 56.7%, and segregating when the standard deviation between donors exceeded 5%. A statistical classification framework was built for diagnosing cytomegalovirus status from the catalog of TCR beta chain sequences. In a later analysis, V and J genes were assigned by comparing TCR nucleotide sequences against IMGT/GENE-DB human TR gene sequences. Using the TCRdist pipeline, a later analysis assigned CDR3 sequences along with most-parsimonious VDJ recombination scenarios. In a later analysis, each TCR beta chain was defined by its CDR3 amino acid sequence together with its V-gene family, and reads lacking a unique V-gene family were excluded. A later analysis removed roughly 590 highly shared, low-generation-probability nucleotide sequences to deal with suspected cross-contamination and a sequencing artifact. For each public chain, a later analysis derived a clonal expansion index from normalized ranks of inferred template counts within each repertoire. A later analysis computed generation probabilities with a VDJ recombination model fitted to out-of-frame rearrangements, and checked the results against IGoR. In a later analysis, hypergeometric tests were used to score TCR-TCR, TCR-HLA and TCR-CMV co-occurrence, with a repertoire-size bias correction applied to TCR pairs. False discovery rates were estimated in a later analysis by permuting HLA or CMV assignments 20 times. In a later analysis, co-occurring TCRs were grouped using DBSCAN, with TCRdist sequence similarity added in when clustering inside HLA-allele-positive subsets. For co-occurrence clustering, repertoires with fewer than 30,000 or more than 120,000 public chains were excluded, along with about five repertoires with anomalous nucleotide sharing. TCRdb's version of the immuneACCESS table is confined to in-frame rearrangements and falls short of the full clone set. An unresolved V gene accounts for under half of the shortfall where checked; the remainder is of unknown origin. V, J and clone size are taken as reported in that table, and D and trimming were inferred from the DNA itself. The sample table shows approximately 150,000 clones, and 60% to 80% are seen once. The ten largest clonotypes hold 13% to 15% of the sample.

The cohort comprised several hundred healthy bone marrow donors. At the time of sampling, all cohort members were nominally healthy, though unrecorded immune exposures were likely present. The donor was CMV seronegative and belonged to the group of over 350 seronegative cohort members. A peripheral blood sample was provided by each donor, and peripheral blood mononuclear cells were used for TCR beta sequencing. Genomic DNA extraction from the blood cell samples was performed with the Qiagen DNeasy Blood Extraction Kit. Points on this clone: There is no known antigen for this receptor. Per-base qualities were not stored, and no clone one base away is much larger.

Source material: PBMCs. The source of this sequence is a woman aged 35 to 49 in good health and CMV-seronegative.

Read as DNA, the sequence is TGTGCCACCAGCAGTGGACTAGCGGGAGAAACCGGGGAGCTGTTTTTT. Translation gives CATSSGLAGETGELFF. The chain uses TRBV15 and TRBJ2-2; TRBD2 fits 13 bases in the junction. V trim: 3 bases; J trim: 5 bases; unmatched bases: 3. Via the germline V gene (reference sequence), CDR1 is LNHNV and CDR2 YYDKDF. The CDR3 holds 16 amino acids from the cysteine to the phenylalanine. The retained sequence is limited to the CDR3, 48 bases, with the frame set at the first base.